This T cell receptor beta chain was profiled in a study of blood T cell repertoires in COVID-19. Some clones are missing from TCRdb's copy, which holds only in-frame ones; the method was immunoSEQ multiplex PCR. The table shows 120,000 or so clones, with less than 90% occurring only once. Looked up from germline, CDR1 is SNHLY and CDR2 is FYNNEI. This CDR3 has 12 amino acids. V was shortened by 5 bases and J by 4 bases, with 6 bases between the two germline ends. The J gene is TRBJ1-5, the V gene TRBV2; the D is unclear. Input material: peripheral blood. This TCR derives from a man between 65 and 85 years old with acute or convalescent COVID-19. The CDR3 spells CASSSLNQPQHF. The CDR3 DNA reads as TGTGCCAGCAGTTCACTTAATCAGCCCCAGCATTTT.